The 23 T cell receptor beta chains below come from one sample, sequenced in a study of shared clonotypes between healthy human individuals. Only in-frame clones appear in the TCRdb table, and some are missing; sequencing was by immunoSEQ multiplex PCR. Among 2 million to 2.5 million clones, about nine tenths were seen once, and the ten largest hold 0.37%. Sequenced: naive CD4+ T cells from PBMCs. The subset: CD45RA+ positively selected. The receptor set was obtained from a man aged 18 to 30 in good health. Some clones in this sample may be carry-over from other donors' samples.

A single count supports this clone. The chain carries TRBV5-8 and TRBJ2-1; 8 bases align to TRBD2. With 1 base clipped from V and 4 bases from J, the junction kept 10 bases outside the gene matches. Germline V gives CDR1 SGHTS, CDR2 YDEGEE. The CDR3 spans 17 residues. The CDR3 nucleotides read TGTGCCAGCAGCTTGCCTCTGGGTAGCGGGACTTACAATGAGCAGTTCTTC. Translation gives CASSLPLGSGTYNEQFF.

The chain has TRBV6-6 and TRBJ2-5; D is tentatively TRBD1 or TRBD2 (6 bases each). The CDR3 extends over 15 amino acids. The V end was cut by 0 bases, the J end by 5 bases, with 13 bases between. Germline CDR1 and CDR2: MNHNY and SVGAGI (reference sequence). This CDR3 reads CASSYSLGGLETQYF. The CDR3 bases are TGTGCCAGCAGTTACTCGTTGGGGGGCTTGGAGACCCAGTACTTC.

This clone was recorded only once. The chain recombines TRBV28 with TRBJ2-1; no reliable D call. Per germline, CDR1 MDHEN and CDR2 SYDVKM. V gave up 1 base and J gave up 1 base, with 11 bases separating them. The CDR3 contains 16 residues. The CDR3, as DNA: TGTGCCAGCAGTTTATTGGCTAGAAGTTCCTACAATGAGCAGTTCTTC. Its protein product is CASSLLARSSYNEQFF.

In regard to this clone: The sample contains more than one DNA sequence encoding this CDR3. In DNA form, the CDR3 reads TGTGCCAGCAGCCTGACATTATACAATGAGCAGTTCTTC. Its protein is CASSLTLYNEQFF. The V and J genes are TRBV7-3 and TRBJ2-1; no clear D. V shed 5 bases and J shed 4 bases, with 9 bases lying between them. This CDR3 is 13 amino acids long. Germline CDR1 reads SGHTA; CDR2 reads FQGTGA.

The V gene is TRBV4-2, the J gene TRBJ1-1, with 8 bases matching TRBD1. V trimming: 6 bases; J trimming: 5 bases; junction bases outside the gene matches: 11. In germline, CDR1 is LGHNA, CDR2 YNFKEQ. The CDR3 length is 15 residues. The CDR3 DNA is TGTGCCAGCAGTCAAAATGGACAGGGACGGACTGAAGCTTTCTTT. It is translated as CASSQNGQGRTEAFF.

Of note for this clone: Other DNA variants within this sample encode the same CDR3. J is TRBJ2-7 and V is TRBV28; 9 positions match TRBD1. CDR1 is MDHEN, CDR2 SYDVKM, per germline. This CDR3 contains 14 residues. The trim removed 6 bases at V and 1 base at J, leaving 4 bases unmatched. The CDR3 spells CASRTGTGSYEQYF. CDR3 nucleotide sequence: TGTGCCAGCAGGACCGGGACAGGGTCCTACGAGCAGTACTTC.

CDR3 nucleotide sequence: TGTGCCAGCAGCTTGGAGCGGGAGGGCCGGAGCACAGATACGCAGTATTTT. This translates into CASSLEREGRSTDTQYF. The chain uses TRBV5-6 and TRBJ2-3; 10 nucleotides agree with TRBD2. Unmatched junction bases numbered 4, after V lost 0 bases and J lost 0 bases. The CDR3 is made up of 17 amino acids. In germline, CDR1 is SGHDT, CDR2 YYEEEE.

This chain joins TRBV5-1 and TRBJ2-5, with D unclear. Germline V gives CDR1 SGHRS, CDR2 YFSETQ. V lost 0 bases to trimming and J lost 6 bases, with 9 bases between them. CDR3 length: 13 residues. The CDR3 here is CASSLGQEKTQYF. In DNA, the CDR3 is TGCGCCAGCAGCTTGGGGCAGGAGAAGACCCAGTACTTC.

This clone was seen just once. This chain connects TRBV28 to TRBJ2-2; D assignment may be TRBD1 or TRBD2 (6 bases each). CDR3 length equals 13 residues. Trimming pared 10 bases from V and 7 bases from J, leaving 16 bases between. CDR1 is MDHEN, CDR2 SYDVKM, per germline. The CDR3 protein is CATRSGADGELFF. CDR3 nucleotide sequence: TGTGCCACTCGGTCGGGGGCCGACGGGGAGCTGTTTTTT. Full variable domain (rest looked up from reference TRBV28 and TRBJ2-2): DVKVTQSSRYLVKRTGEKVFLECVQDMDHENMFWYRQDPGLGLRLIYFSYDVKMKEKGDIPEGYSVSREKKERFSLILESASTNQTSMYLCATRSGADGELFFGEGSRLTVL.

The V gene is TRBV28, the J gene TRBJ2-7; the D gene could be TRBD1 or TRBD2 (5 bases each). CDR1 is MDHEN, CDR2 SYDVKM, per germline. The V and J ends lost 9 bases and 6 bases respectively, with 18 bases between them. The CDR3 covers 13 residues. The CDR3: CASRTGAPGEQYF. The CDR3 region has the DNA TGTGCCAGTCGGACTGGGGCTCCGGGCGAGCAGTACTTC. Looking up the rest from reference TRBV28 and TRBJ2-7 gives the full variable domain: DVKVTQSSRYLVKRTGEKVFLECVQDMDHENMFWYRQDPGLGLRLIYFSYDVKMKEKGDIPEGYSVSREKKERFSLILESASTNQTSMYLCASRTGAPGEQYFGPGTRLTVT.

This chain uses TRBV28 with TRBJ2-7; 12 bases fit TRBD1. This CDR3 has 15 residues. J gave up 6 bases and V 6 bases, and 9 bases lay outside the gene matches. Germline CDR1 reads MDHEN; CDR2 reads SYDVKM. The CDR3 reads CASSLPGQGAVEQYF. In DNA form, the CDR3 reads TGTGCCAGCAGCCTTCCGGGACAGGGGGCCGTCGAGCAGTACTTC. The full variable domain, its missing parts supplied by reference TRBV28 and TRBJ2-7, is DVKVTQSSRYLVKRTGEKVFLECVQDMDHENMFWYRQDPGLGLRLIYFSYDVKMKEKGDIPEGYSVSREKKERFSLILESASTNQTSMYLCASSLPGQGAVEQYFGPGTRLTVT.

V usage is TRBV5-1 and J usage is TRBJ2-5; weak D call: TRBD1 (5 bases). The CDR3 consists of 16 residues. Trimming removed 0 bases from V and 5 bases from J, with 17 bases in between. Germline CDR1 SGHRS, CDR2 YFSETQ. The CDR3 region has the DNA TGCGCCAGCAGCTTGGCTGCTTCAGGGCCGTCGGAGACCCAGTACTTC. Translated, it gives CASSLAASGPSETQYF.

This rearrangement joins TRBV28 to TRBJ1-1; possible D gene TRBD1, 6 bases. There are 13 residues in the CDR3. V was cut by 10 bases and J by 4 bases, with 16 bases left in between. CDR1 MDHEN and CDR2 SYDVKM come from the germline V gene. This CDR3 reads CATNRKGGTEAFF. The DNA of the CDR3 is TGTGCCACCAACCGGAAGGGGGGCACTGAAGCTTTCTTT.

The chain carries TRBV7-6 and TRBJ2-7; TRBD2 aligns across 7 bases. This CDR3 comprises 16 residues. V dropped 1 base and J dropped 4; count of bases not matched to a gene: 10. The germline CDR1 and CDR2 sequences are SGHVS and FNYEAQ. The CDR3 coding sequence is TGTGCCAGCAGCTTAGTCGCCGCGGGAGTCCGGTACGAGCAGTACTTC. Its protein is CASSLVAAGVRYEQYF.

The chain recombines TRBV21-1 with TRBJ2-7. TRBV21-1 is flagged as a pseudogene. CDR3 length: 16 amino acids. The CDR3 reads CASSKVGGRSSYEQYF. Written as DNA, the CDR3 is TGTGCCAGCAGCAAAGTGGGGGGCAGAAGCTCCTACGAGCAGTACTTC.

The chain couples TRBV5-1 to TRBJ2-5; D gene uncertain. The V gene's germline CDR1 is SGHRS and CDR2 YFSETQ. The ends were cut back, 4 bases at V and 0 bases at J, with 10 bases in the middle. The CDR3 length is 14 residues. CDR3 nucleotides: TGCGCCAGCAGCCCCGGCCCAAACCAAGAGACCCAGTACTTC. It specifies CASSPGPNQETQYF.

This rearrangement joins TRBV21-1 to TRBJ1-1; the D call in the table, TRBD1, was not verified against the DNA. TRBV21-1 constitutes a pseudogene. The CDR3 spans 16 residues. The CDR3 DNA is TGTGCCAGCAGCATATATGGACAGGGTAGAAACACTGAAGCTTTCTTT. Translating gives CASSIYGQGRNTEAFF.

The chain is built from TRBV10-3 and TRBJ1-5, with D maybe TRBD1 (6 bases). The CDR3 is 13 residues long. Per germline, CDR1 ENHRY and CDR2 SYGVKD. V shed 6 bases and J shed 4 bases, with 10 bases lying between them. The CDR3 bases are TGTGCCATCAGCCGGACAGAGAATCAGCCCCAGCATTTT. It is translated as CAISRTENQPQHF.

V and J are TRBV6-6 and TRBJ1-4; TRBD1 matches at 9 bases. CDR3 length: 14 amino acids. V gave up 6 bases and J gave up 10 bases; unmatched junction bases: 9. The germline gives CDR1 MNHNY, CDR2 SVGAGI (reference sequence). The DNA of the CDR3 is TGTGCCAGCAGCTACGGGACAGGGTTAAGAAAACTGTTTTTT. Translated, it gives CASSYGTGLRKLFF.

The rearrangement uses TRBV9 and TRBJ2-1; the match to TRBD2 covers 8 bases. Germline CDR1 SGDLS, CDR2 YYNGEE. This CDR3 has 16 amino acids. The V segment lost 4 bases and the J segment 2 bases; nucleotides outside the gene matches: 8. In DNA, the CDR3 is TGTGCCAGCAGCACCGCCGGGACTAGTCCCTACAATGAGCAGTTCTTC. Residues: CASSTAGTSPYNEQFF.

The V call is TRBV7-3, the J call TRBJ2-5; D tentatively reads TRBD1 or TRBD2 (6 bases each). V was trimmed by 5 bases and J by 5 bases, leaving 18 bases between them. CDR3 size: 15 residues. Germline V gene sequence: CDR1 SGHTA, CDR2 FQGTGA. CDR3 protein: CASSPGRGLAETQYF. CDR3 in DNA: TGTGCCAGCAGCCCAGGTCGGGGGCTGGCCGAGACCCAGTACTTC.

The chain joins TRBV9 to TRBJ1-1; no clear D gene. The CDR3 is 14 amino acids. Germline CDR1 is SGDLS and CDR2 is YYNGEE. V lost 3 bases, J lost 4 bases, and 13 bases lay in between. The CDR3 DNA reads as TGTGCCAGCAGCGCTACAACGGCGAGCACTGAAGCTTTCTTT. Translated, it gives CASSATTASTEAFF.

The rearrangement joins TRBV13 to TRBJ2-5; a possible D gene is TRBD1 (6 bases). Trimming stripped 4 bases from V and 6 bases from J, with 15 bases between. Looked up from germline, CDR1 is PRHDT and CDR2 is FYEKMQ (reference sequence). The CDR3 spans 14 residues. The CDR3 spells CASSSPRGKKTQYF. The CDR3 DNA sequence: TGTGCCAGCAGCTCCCCAAGGGGGAAAAAGACCCAGTACTTC. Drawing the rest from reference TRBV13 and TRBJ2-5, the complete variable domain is AAGVIQSPRHLIKEKRETATLKCYPIPRHDTVYWYQQGPGQDPQFLISFYEKMQSDKGSIPDRFSAQQFSDYHSELNMSSLELGDSALYFCASSSPRGKKTQYFGPGTRLLVL.